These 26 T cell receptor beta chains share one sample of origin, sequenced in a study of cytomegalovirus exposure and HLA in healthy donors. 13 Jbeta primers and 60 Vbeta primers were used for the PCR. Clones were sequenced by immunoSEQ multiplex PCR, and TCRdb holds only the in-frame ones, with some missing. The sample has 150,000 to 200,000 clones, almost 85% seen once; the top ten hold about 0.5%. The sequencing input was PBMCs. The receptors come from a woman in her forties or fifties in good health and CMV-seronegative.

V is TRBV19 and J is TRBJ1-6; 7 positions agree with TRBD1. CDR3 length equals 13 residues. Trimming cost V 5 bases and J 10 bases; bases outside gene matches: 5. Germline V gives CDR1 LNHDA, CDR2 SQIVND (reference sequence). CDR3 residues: CASSEQGSSPLHF. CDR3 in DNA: TGTGCCAGTAGTGAACAGGGGTCATCACCCCTCCACTTT.

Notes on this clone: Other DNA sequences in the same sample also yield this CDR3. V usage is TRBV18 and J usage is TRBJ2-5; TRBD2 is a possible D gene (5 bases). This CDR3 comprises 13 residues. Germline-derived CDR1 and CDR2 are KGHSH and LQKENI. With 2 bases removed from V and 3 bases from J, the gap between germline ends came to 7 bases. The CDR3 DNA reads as TGTGCCAGCTCACCATCGGGGAAAGAGACCCAGTACTTC. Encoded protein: CASSPSGKETQYF.

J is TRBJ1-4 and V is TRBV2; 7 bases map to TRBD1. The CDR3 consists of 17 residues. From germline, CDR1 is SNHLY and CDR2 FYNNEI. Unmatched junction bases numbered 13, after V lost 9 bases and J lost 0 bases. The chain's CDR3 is CASSDWTGTTTNEKLFF. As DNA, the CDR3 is TGTGCCAGTTCTGACTGGACAGGAACTACAACTAATGAAAAACTGTTTTTT.

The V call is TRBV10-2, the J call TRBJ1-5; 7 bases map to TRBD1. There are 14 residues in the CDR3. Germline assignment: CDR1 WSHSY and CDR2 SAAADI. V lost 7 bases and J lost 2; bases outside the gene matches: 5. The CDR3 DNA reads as TGCGCCAGCACGGCAGGGGGTGGCAATCAGCCCCAGCATTTT. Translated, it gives CASTAGGGNQPQHF.

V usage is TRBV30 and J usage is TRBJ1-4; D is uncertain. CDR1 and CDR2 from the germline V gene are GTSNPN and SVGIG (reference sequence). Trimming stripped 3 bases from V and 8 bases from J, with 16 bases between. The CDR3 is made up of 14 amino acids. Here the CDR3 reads CAWSSLTPGEKLFF. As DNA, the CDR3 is TGTGCCTGGAGCAGCCTCACCCCAGGCGAAAAACTGTTTTTT. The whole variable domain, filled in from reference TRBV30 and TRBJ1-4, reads SQTIHQWPATLVQPVGSPLSLECTVEGTSNPNLYWYRQAAGRGLQLLFYSVGIGQISSEVPQNLSASRPQDRQFILSSKKLLLSDSGFYLCAWSSLTPGEKLFFGSGTQLSVL.

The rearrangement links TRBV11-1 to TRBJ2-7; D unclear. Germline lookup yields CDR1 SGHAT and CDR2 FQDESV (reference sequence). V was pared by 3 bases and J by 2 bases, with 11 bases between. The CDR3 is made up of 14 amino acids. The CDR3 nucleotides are TGTGCCAGCAGCTTGGAGATACGTCCCTACGAGCAGTACTTC. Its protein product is CASSLEIRPYEQYF.

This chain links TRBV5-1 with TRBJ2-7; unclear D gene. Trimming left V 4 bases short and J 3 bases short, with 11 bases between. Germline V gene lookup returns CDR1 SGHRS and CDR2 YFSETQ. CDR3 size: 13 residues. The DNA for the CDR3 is TGCGCCAGCAGCCTAATCCCCCTCTACGAGCAGTACTTC. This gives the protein CASSLIPLYEQYF.

The DNA for the CDR3 is TGTGCCAGCAGCCAGTACAGCGGGAGGGCCGATGAGCAGTTCTTC. Translated: CASSQYSGRADEQFF. The chain links TRBV7-3 to TRBJ2-1, with 10 bases fitting TRBD2. The CDR3 spans 15 residues. V was clipped by 5 bases and J by 8 bases; unmatched bases: 9. The V gene's germline CDR1 is SGHTA and CDR2 FQGTGA.

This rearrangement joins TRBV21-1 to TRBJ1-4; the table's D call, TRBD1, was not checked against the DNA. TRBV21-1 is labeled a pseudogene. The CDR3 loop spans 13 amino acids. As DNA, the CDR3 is TGTGCCAGCATAACCCGGGACAGGGAAAAACTGTTTTTT. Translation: CASITRDREKLFF.

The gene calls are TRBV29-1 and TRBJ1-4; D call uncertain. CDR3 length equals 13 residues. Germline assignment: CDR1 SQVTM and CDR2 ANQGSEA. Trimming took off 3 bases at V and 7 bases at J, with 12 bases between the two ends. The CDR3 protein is CSVDPGVGEKLFF. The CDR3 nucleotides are TGCAGCGTTGATCCTGGAGTTGGTGAAAAACTGTTTTTT.

CDR3 residues: CATSEQGSRSGELFF. CDR3 sequence (DNA): TGTGCCACCTCTGAACAGGGATCTCGGTCCGGGGAGCTGTTTTTT. This chain connects TRBV15 to TRBJ2-2, with a tentative D call TRBD1 (6 bases). Looked up from germline, CDR1 is LNHNV and CDR2 is YYDKDF (reference sequence). The V and J ends lost 8 bases and 6 bases respectively, with 19 bases between them. This CDR3 contains 15 residues.

CDR3 residues: CASSLITGDEQYF. DNA of the CDR3: TGTGCCAGCTCACTAATTACAGGGGACGAGCAGTACTTC. This chain joins TRBV18 and TRBJ2-7; 7 nucleotides match TRBD1. J lost 5 bases, V lost 4 bases, and 5 bases had no gene match. Germline V gene sequence: CDR1 KGHSH, CDR2 LQKENI. The CDR3 is made up of 13 amino acids. Together with reference TRBV18 and TRBJ2-7, the CDR3 gives the full variable domain: NAGVMQNPRHLVRRRGQEARLRCSPMKGHSHVYWYRQLPEEGLKFMVYLQKENIIDESGMPKERFSAEFPKEGPSILRIQQVVRGDSAAYFCASSLITGDEQYFGPGTRLTVT.

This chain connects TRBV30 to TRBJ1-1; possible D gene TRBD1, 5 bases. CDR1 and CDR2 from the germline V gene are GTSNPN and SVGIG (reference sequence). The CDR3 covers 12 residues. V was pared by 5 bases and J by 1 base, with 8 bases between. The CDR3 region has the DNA TGTGCCTGGCGGGGGACGAACACTGAAGCTTTCTTT. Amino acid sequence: CAWRGTNTEAFF.

The CDR3 region has the DNA TGCGCCAGCAGCTTGCTAGCGGGTCACGAGCAGTACTTC. Its translation: CASSLLAGHEQYF. This chain connects TRBV5-1 to TRBJ2-7; 8 bases map to TRBD2. This CDR3 spans 13 amino acids. Germline V gives CDR1 SGHRS, CDR2 YFSETQ. The V segment lost 1 base and the J segment 5 bases; nucleotides outside the gene matches: 2.

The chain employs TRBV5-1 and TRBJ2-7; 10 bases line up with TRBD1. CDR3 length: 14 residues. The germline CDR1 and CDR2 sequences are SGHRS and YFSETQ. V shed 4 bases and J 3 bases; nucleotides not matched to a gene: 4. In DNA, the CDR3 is TGCGCCAGCAGCACGGGACAGGGGAACTACGAGCAGTACTTC. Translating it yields CASSTGQGNYEQYF.

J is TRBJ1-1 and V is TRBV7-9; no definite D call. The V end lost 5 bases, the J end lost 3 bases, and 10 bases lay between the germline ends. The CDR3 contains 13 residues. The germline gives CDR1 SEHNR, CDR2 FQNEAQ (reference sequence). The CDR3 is CASSVGRDTEAFF. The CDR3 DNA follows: TGTGCCAGCAGCGTAGGGAGGGACACTGAAGCTTTCTTT.

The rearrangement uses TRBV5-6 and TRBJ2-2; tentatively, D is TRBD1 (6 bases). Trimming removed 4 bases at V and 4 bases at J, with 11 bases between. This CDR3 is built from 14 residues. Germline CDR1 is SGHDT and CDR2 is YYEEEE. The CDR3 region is CASSHPTGTGELFF. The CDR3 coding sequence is TGTGCCAGCAGCCATCCGACAGGCACCGGGGAGCTGTTTTTT. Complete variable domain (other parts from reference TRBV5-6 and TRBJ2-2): DAGVTQSPTHLIKTRGQQVTLRCSPKSGHDTVSWYQQALGQGPQFIFQYYEEEERQRGNFPDRFSGHQFPNYSSELNVNALLLGDSALYLCASSHPTGTGELFFGEGSRLTVL.

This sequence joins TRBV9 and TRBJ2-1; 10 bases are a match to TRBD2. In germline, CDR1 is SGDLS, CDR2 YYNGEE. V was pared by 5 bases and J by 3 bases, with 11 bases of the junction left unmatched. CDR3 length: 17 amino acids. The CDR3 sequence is CASSPTSGTLLYNEQFF. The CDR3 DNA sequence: TGTGCCAGCAGTCCTACTAGCGGGACCCTCCTCTACAATGAGCAGTTCTTC.

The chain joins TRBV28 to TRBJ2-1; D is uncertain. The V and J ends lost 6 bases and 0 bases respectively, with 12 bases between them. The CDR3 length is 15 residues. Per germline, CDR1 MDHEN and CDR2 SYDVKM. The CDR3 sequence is CASSTWASSYNEQFF. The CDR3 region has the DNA TGTGCCAGCAGCACTTGGGCGAGCTCCTACAATGAGCAGTTCTTC.

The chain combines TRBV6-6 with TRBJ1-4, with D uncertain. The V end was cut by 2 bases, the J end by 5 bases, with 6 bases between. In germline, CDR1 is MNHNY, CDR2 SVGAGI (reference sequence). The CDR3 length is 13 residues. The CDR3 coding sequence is TGTGCCAGCAGTTACCGTACAAATGAAAAACTGTTTTTT. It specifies CASSYRTNEKLFF.

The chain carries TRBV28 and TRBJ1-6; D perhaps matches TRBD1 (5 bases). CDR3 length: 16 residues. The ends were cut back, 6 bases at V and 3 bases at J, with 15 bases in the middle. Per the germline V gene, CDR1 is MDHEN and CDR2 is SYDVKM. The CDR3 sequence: CASRNSRVIYNSPLHF. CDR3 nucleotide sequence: TGTGCCAGCAGAAACTCCAGGGTAATCTATAATTCACCCCTCCACTTT.

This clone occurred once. The DNA of the CDR3 is TGTGCCAGCAGCAGCAAGGGGGCTAGCACAGATACGCAGTATTTT. Translated, it gives CASSSKGASTDTQYF. V usage is TRBV21-1 and J usage is TRBJ2-3; TRBD1 is taken as the D call from the table, unchecked against the DNA. TRBV21-1 is designated a pseudogene. The CDR3 is made up of 15 amino acids.

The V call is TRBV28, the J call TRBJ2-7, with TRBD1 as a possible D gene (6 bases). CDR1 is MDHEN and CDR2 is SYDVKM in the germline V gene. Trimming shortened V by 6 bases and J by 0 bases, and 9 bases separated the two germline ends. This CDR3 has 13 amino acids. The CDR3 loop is CASRQGPSYEQYF. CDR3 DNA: TGTGCCAGCAGACAGGGCCCCTCCTACGAGCAGTACTTC.

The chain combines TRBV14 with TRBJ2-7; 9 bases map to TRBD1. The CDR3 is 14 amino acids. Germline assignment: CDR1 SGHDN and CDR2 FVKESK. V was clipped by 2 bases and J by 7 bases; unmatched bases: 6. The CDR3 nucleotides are TGTGCCAGCAGCCAAAGGACAGGGGCGGGAGAGCAGTACTTC. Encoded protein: CASSQRTGAGEQYF.

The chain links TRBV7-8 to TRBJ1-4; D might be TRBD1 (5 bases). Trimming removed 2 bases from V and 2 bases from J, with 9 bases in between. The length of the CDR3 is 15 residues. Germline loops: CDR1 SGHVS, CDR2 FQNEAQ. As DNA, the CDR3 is TGTGCCAGCAGCTTACGGGGGACTACTAATGAAAAACTGTTTTTT. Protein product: CASSLRGTTNEKLFF.

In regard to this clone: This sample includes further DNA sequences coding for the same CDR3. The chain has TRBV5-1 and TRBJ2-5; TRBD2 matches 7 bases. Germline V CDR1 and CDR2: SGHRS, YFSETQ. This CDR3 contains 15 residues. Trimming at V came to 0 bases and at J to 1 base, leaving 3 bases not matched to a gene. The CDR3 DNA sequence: TGCGCCAGCAGCTTGGAGCCTAGCGGCCAAGAGACCCAGTACTTC. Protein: CASSLEPSGQETQYF. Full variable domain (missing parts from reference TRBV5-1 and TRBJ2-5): KAGVTQTPRYLIKTRGQQVTLSCSPISGHRSVSWYQQTPGQGLQFLFEYFSETQRNKGNFPGRFSGRQFSNSRSEMNVSTLELGDSALYLCASSLEPSGQETQYFGPGTRLLVL.